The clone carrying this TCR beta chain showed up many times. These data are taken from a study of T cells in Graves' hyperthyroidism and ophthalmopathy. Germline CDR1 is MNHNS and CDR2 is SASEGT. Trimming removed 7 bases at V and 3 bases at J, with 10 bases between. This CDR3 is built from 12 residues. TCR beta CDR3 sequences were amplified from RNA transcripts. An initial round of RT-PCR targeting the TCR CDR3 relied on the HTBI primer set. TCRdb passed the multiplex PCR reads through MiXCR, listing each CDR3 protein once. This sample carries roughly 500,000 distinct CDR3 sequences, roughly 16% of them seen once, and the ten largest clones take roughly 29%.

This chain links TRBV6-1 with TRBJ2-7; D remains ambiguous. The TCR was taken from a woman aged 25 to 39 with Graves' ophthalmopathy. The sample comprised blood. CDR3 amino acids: CASMDGYYEQYF. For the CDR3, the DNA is TGTGCCAGCATGGACGGATACTACGAGCAGTACTTC.